Presented here are 7 T cell receptor beta chains from one specimen sequenced in a study of T-cell reconstitution after alpha-beta-depleted transplantation in children. Preparation of the TCRbeta library involved a method that used unique molecular identifiers. MiXCR, run by TCRdb on the PCR reads, gives a single entry per CDR3 protein. This sample has fewer than 700,000 distinct CDR3 sequences; about an eighth occur once, and the top ten carry 2.2%. This specimen consisted of PBMCs, mostly from graft donor cells, obtained 360 days after TCRalphabeta/CD19-depleted stem cell transplant. These TCRs come from a male patient aged 10 to 17 who had a stem cell transplant for acute myeloid leukemia, so the T cells may come from the graft donor.

The genes are TRBV7-2 and TRBJ2-7, with 13 bases fitting TRBD2. This CDR3 is 17 amino acids long. After removal of 3 bases from V and 4 bases from J, the junction contained 9 bases not matched to a gene. The germline CDR1 and CDR2 sequences are SGHTA and FQGNSA. CDR3 coding DNA: TGTGCCAGCAGCTTCGTAGGACTAGCGGGAGTATCTTACGAGCAGTACTTC. Its protein product is CASSFVGLAGVSYEQYF.

V gene TRBV7-9 combines with J gene TRBJ1-4; unclear D gene. V lost 5 bases, J lost 8 bases, and 9 bases lay in between. The CDR3 covers 12 residues. Germline V lookup: CDR1 SEHNR, CDR2 FQNEAQ (reference sequence). The CDR3 region has the DNA TGTGCCAGCAGCCCCCTAGGCGAAAAACTGTTTTTT. The encoded protein is CASSPLGEKLFF.

This clonotype was seen a handful of times. The chain recombines TRBV28 with TRBJ2-7; D perhaps matches TRBD2 (5 bases). CDR3 length equals 15 residues. The germline gives CDR1 MDHEN, CDR2 SYDVKM. V lost 6 bases and J 0 bases, leaving 15 bases between the germline ends. CDR3 nucleotides: TGTGCCAGCAGCCAGACGGGGTGGGCCTCCTACGAGCAGTACTTC. Its translation: CASSQTGWASYEQYF.

The chain uses TRBV4-3 and TRBJ2-7; 7 nucleotides match TRBD2. The CDR3 loop spans 15 amino acids. CDR1 LGHNA and CDR2 YSLEER come from the germline V gene. With 0 bases clipped from V and 0 bases from J, the junction kept 2 bases outside the gene matches. The CDR3 protein is CASSQERGSSYEQYF. The DNA for the CDR3 is TGCGCCAGCAGCCAAGAGCGGGGGAGCTCCTACGAGCAGTACTTC.

The sample holds many counts of this clonotype. The rearrangement links TRBV27 to TRBJ2-7; TRBD1 is a possible D gene (5 bases). V was shortened by 1 base and J by 6 bases, with 16 bases between the two germline ends. Looked up from germline, CDR1 is MNHEY and CDR2 is SMNVEV (reference sequence). CDR3 length: 15 residues. The CDR3 bases are TGTGCCAGCAGTTTATGGGGCAGTAAGCCCTCCGAGCAGTACTTC. It translates to CASSLWGSKPSEQYF.

The chain employs TRBV7-9 and TRBJ2-3, with 7 positions matching TRBD1. V was clipped by 4 bases and J by 8 bases; unmatched bases: 12. This CDR3 comprises 15 residues. Germline V gene lookup returns CDR1 SEHNR and CDR2 FQNEAQ (reference sequence). CDR3 in amino acids: CASSSDRDPLGTQYF. CDR3 nucleotides: TGTGCCAGCAGCTCCGACAGGGATCCTCTCGGTACGCAGTATTTT. Supplemented by reference TRBV7-9 and TRBJ2-3, the full variable domain reads DTGVSQNPRHKITKRGQNVTFRCDPISEHNRLYWYRQTLGQGPEFLTYFQNEAQLEKSRLLSDRFSAERPKGSFSTLEIQRTEQGDSAMYLCASSSDRDPLGTQYFGPGTRLTVL.

In its sample, this clonotype was seen a few times. The genes are TRBV29-1 and TRBJ1-2; possible D gene TRBD1, 6 bases. Germline V gene data show CDR1 as SQVTM and CDR2 as ANQGSEA. CDR3 length equals 15 residues. Trimming removed 7 bases from V and 4 bases from J, with 22 bases in between. Here the CDR3 reads CSGTDLGGRSYGYTF. CDR3 nucleotides: TGCAGCGGTACCGACTTGGGGGGGCGCAGCTATGGCTACACCTTC.